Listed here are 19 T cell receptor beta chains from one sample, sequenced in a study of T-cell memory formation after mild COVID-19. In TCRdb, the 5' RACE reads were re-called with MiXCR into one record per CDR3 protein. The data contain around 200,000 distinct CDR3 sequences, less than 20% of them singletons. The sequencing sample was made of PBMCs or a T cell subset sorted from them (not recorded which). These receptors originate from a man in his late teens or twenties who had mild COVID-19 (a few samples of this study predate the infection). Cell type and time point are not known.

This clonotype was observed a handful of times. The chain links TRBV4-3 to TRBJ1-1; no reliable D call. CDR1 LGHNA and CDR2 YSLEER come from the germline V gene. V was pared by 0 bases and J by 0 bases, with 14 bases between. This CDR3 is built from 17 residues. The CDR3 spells CASSQEIPGGLNTEAFF. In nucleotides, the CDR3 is TGCGCCAGCAGCCAAGAAATTCCGGGAGGGTTGAACACTGAAGCTTTCTTT.

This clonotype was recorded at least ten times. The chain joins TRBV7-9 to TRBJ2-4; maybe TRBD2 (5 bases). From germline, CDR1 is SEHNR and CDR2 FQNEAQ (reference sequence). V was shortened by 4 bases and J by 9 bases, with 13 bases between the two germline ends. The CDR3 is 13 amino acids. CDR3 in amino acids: CASSWTGSGIQYF. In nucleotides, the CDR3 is TGTGCCAGCAGCTGGACGGGAAGTGGCATTCAGTACTTC.

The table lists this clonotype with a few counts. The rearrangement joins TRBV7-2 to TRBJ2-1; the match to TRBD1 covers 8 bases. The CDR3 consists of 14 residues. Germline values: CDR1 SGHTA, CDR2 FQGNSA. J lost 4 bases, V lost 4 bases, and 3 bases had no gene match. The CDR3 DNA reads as TGTGCCAGCAGCTCCCGGGACAGGTACAATGAGCAGTTCTTC. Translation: CASSSRDRYNEQFF.

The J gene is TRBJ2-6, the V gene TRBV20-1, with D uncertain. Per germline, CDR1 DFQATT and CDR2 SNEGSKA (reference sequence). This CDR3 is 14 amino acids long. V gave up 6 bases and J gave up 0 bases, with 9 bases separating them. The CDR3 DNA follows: TGCAGTGCCCCACAGAGCTCTGGGGCCAACGTCCTGACTTTC. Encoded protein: CSAPQSSGANVLTF.

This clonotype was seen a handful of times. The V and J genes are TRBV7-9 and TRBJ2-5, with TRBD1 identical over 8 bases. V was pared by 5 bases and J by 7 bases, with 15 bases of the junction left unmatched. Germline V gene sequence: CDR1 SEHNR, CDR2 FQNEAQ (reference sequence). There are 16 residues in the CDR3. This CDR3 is CASSPSPGQVVGTQYF. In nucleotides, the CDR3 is TGTGCCAGCAGCCCCTCTCCGGGACAGGTGGTTGGGACCCAGTACTTC. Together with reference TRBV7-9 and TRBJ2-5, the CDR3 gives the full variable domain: DTGVSQNPRHKITKRGQNVTFRCDPISEHNRLYWYRQTLGQGPEFLTYFQNEAQLEKSRLLSDRFSAERPKGSFSTLEIQRTEQGDSAMYLCASSPSPGQVVGTQYFGPGTRLLVL.

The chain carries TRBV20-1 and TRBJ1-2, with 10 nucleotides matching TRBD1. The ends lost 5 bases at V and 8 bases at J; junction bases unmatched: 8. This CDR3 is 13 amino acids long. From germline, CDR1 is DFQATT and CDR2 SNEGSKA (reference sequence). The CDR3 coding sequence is TGCAGTGCTGATGGGACAGGGGTCCGAGGCTACACCTTC. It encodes CSADGTGVRGYTF.

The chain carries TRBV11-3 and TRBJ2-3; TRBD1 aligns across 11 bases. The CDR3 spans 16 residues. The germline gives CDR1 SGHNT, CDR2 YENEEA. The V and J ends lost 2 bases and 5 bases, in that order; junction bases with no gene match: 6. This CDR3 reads CASSLRGQGAGDTQYF. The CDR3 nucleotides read TGTGCCAGCAGCTTACGAGGACAGGGGGCAGGAGATACGCAGTATTTT.

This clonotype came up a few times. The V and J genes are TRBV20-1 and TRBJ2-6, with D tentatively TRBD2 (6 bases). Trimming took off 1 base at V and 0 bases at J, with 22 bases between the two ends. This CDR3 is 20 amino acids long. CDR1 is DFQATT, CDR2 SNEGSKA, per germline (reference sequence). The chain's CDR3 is CSARARDSLPLSSGANVLTF. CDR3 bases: TGCAGTGCTAGAGCCCGGGACTCCCTACCTCTTAGCTCTGGGGCCAACGTCCTGACTTTC.

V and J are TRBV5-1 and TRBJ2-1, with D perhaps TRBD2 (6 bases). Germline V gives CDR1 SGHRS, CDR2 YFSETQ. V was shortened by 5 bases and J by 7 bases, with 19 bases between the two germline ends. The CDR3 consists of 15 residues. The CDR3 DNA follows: TGCGCCAGCAGGATATATGCGGACTACTTTAATGAGCAGTTCTTC. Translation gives CASRIYADYFNEQFF. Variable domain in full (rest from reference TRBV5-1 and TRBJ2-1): KAGVTQTPRYLIKTRGQQVTLSCSPISGHRSVSWYQQTPGQGLQFLFEYFSETQRNKGNFPGRFSGRQFSNSRSEMNVSTLELGDSALYLCASRIYADYFNEQFFGPGTRLTVL.

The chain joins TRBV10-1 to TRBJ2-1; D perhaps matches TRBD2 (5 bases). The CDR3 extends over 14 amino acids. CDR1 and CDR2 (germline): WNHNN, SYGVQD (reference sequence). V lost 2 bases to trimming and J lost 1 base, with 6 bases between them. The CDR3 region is CASSESGSYNEQFF. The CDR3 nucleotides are TGCGCCAGCAGTGAGAGCGGATCCTACAATGAGCAGTTCTTC.

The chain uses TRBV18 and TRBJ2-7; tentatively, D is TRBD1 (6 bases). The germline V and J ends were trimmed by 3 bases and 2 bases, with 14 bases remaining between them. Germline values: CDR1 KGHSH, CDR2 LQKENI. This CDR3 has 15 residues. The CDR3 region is CASSPISRGTYEQYF. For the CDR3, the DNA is TGTGCCAGCTCACCCATTAGCAGGGGAACCTACGAGCAGTACTTC.

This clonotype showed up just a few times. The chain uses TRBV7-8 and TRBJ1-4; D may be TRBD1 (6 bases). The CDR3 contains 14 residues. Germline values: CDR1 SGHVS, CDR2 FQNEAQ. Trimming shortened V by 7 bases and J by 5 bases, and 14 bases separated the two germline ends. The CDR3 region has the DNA TGTGCCAGCAAGCCGGACAGACCGAATGAAAAACTGTTTTTT. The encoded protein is CASKPDRPNEKLFF.

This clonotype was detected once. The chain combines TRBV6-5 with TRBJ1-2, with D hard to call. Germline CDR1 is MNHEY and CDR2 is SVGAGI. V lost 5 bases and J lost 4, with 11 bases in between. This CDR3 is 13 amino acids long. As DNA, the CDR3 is TGTGCCAGCAGTAAAGGACTGAGCTATGGCTACACCTTC. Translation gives CASSKGLSYGYTF.

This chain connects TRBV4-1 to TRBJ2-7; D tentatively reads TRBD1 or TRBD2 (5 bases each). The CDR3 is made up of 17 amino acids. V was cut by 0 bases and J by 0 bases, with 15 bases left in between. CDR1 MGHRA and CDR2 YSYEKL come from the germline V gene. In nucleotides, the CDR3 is TGCGCCAGCAGCCAAGAACGGGGCAAGATAAGCTCCTACGAGCAGTACGTC. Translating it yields CASSQERGKISSYEQYV.

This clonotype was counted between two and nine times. CDR3 sequence (DNA): TGTGCCAGCAGCTTGAACAGGCACACAGATACGCAGTATTTT. It encodes CASSLNRHTDTQYF. The gene calls are TRBV5-6 and TRBJ2-3, with D possibly being TRBD1 (5 bases). V lost 1 base and J lost 2, with 8 bases in between. This CDR3 is built from 14 residues. CDR1 SGHDT and CDR2 YYEEEE come from the germline V gene.

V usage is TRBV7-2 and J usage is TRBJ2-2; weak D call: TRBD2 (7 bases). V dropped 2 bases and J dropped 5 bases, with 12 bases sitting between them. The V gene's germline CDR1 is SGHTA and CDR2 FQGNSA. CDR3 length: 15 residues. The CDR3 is CASSLYGGATGELFF. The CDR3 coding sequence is TGTGCCAGCAGCTTATATGGGGGGGCGACCGGGGAGCTGTTTTTT.

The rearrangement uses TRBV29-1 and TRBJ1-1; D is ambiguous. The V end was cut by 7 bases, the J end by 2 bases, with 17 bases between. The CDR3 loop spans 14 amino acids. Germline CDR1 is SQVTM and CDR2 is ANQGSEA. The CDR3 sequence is CSARAGWENTEAFF. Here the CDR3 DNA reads TGCAGCGCACGGGCCGGGTGGGAAAACACTGAAGCTTTCTTT. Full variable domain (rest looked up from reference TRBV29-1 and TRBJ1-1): SAVISQKPSRDICQRGTSLTIQCQVDSQVTMMFWYRQQPGQSLTLIATANQGSEATYESGFVIDKFPISRPNLTFSTLTVSNMSPEDSSIYLCSARAGWENTEAFFGQGTRLTVV.

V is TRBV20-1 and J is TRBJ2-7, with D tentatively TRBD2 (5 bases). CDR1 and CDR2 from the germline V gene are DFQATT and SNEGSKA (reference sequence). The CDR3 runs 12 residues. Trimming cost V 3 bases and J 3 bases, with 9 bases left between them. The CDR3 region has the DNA TGCAGTGCTAGTGACGGACTCTACGAGCAGTACGTC. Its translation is CSASDGLYEQYV.

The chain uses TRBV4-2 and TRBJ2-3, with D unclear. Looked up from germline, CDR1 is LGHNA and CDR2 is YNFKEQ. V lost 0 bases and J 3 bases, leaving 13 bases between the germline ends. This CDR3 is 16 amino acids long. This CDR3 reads CASSQDVGSPTDTQYF. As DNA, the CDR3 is TGTGCCAGCAGCCAAGATGTGGGGTCACCAACAGATACGCAGTATTTT.